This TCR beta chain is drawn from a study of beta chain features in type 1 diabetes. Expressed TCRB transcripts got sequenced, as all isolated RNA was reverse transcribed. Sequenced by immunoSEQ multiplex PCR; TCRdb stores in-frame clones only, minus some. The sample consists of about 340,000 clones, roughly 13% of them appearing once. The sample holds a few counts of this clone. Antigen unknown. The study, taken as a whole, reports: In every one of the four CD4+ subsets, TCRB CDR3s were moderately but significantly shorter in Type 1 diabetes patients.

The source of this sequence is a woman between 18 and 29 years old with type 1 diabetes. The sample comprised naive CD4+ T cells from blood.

In DNA form, the CDR3 reads TGTGCCAGCGGCGGGACAGTCTACACCGGGGAGCTGTTTTTT. Its protein product is CASGGTVYTGELFF. The chain joins TRBV28 to TRBJ2-2; TRBD1 is a possible D gene (7 bases). The CDR3 totals 14 residues. CDR1 MDHEN and CDR2 SYDVKM come from the germline V gene. The V and J ends lost 8 bases and 3 bases respectively, with 13 bases between them.